The clone carrying this TCR beta chain was seen only a few times. The antigen is not known. The sample comes from a study of beta chain features in type 1 diabetes. Study summary: Healthy donors, compared against patients, showed similar age, gender and cell yields. General study findings and limits: TCRB CDR3s were moderately but significantly shorter in Type 1 diabetes patients in all four CD4+ subsets. Patients with type 1 diabetes carried fewer insertions and had more deletions at their VDJ junctions. In patients and controls equally, PCR might favor templates that are shorter.

TCRB transcripts that were expressed got sequenced, as all of the isolated RNA had been reverse transcribed. Here immunoSEQ multiplex PCR was the method, and the copy in TCRdb shows in-frame clones only, minus some. The sample yields 970,000 or so clones, roughly 17% seen once. The CDR3 runs 13 residues. Between the trimmed V and J ends, which lost 7 bases and 1 base, there was a span of 10 bases. Germline V gene sequence: CDR1 SNHLY, CDR2 FYNNEI. Sequencing was performed on naive CD4+ T cells from blood. The TCR originated in a woman aged 18 to 35 in good health. The gene calls are TRBV2 and TRBJ1-1; D unclear. The CDR3 loop reads CASMKSRNTEAFF. The DNA of the CDR3 is TGTGCCAGCATGAAGTCTCGGAACACTGAAGCTTTCTTT.